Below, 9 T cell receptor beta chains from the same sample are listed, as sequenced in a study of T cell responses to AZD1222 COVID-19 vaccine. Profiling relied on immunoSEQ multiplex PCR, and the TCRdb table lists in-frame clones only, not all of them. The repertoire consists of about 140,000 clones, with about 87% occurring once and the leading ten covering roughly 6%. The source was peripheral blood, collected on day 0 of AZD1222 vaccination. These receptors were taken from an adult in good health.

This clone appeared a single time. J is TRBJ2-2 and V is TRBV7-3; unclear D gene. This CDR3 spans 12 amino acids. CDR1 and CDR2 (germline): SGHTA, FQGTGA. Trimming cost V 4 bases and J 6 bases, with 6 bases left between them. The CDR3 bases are TGTGCCAGCAGCTCCCCCGCCGGGGAGCTGTTTTTT. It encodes CASSSPAGELFF.

The CDR3 loop is CASSPGTEAFF. As DNA, the CDR3 is TGTGCCAGCAGCCCTGGAACTGAAGCTTTCTTT. J is TRBJ1-1 and V is TRBV6-6, with D unclear. The CDR3 contains 11 residues. V was clipped by 6 bases and J by 5 bases, with 7 bases between them. Germline CDR1 and CDR2: MNHNY and SVGAGI (reference sequence).

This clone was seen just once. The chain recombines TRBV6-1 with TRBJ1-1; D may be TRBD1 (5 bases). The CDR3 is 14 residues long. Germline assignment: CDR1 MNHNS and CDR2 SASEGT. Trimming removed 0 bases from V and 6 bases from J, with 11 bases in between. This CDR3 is CASSEAMRGPEAFF. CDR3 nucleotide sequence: TGTGCCAGCAGTGAAGCGATGAGGGGCCCTGAAGCTTTCTTT.

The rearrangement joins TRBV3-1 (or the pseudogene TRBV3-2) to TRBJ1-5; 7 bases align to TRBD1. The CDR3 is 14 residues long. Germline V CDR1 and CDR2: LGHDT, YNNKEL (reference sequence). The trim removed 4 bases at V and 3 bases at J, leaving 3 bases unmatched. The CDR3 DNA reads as TGTGCCAGCAGCCCGGACAGGACCAATCAGCCCCAGCATTTT. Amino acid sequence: CASSPDRTNQPQHF.

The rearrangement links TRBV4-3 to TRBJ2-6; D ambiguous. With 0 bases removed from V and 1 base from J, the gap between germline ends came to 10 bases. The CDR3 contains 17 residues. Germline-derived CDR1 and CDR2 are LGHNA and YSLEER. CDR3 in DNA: TGCGCCAGCAGCCAAGATCGCCCCGGGTCTGGGGCCAACGTCCTGACTTTC. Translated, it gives CASSQDRPGSGANVLTF.

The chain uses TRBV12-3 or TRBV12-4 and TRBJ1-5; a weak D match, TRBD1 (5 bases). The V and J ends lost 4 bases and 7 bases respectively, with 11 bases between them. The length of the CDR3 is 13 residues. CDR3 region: CASSWGGLQPQHF. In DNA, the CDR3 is TGTGCCAGCAGTTGGGGGGGTTTGCAGCCCCAGCATTTT.

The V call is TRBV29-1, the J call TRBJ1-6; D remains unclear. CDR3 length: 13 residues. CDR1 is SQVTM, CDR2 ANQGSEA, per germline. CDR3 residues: CSSREISPSPLHF. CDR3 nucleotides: TGCAGTTCCAGAGAAATCTCCCCTTCACCCCTCCACTTT. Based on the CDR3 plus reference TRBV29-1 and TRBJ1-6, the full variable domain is SAVISQKPSRDICQRGTSLTIQCQVDSQVTMMFWYRQQPGQSLTLIATANQGSEATYESGFVIDKFPISRPNLTFSTLTVSNMSPEDSSIYLCSSREISPSPLHFGNGTRLTVT.

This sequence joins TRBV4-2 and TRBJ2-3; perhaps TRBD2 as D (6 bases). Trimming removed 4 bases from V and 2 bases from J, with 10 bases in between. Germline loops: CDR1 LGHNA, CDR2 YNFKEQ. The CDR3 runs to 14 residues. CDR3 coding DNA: TGTGCCAGCAGCCTTATAGCGGTCACAGATACGCAGTATTTT. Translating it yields CASSLIAVTDTQYF.

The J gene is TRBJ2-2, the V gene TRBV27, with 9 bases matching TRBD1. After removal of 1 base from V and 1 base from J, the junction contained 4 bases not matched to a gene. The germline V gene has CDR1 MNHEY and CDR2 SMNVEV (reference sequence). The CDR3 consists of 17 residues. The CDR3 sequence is CASSLYAGQGNTGELFF. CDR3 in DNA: TGTGCCAGCAGTTTATACGCGGGACAGGGGAACACCGGGGAGCTGTTTTTT.